The rows below give T cell receptor beta chains drawn from one sample of a study of blood T cell repertoires in COVID-19. Sequenced by immunoSEQ multiplex PCR; TCRdb stores in-frame clones only, minus some. Of under 150,000 clones in the sample, about 85% were seen once. The material sequenced was peripheral blood. The receptors stem from a human donor in a cohort sampled during active COVID-19. Each CDR3 is given with its conserved first and last residue. Fields, in order: V gene, D gene, J gene, clone size, CDR3 DNA, CDR3 protein. A D gene is named only where the DNA matches it firmly. The listing skips clone size in some rows; elsewhere it reads once, few, many or a size class.

v_gene: TRBV6-5
d_gene: NA
j_gene: TRBJ1-4
abundance: NA
CDR3nt: TGTGCCAGCAGAGTAGACAGCTATGCGGAAAAACTGTTTTTT
CDR3aa: CASRVDSYAEKLFF

v_gene: TRBV5-5
d_gene: NA
j_gene: TRBJ2-1
abundance: NA
CDR3nt: TGTGCCAGCAGCTTTACAGGCGTGGATGAGCAGTTCTTC
CDR3aa: CASSFTGVDEQFF

v_gene: TRBV11-1
d_gene: TRBD1
j_gene: TRBJ1-6
abundance: NA
CDR3nt: TGTGCCAGCAGAAGGACAGGGGGATATGGACCCCTCCACTTT
CDR3aa: CASRRTGGYGPLHF

v_gene: TRBV5-1
d_gene: TRBD1
j_gene: TRBJ2-3
abundance: NA
CDR3nt: TGCGCCAGCGCCAATCAGGGGGCAGGCACAGATACGCAGTATTTT
CDR3aa: CASANQGAGTDTQYF

v_gene: TRBV25-1
d_gene: TRBD1
j_gene: TRBJ1-1
abundance: NA
CDR3nt: TGTGCCAGCGCAAACAGGGGGCGGACTGAAGCTTTCTTT
CDR3aa: CASANRGRTEAFF

v_gene: TRBV5-4
d_gene: TRBD1
j_gene: TRBJ1-6
abundance: NA
CDR3nt: TGTGCCAGCAGCTCCCAGGGGGCCGGTTCACCCCTCCACTTT
CDR3aa: CASSSQGAGSPLHF

v_gene: TRBV5-5
d_gene: TRBD1
j_gene: TRBJ1-5
abundance: many
CDR3nt: TGTGCCAGCAGACGGACAGGGGGCGATGGCAATCAGCCCCAGCATTTT
CDR3aa: CASRRTGGDGNQPQHF

v_gene: TRBV2
d_gene: TRBD1
j_gene: TRBJ1-2
abundance: NA
CDR3nt: TGTGCCAGCAGTTCGGACAGGGTAGGCTATGGCTACACCTTC
CDR3aa: CASSSDRVGYGYTF

v_gene: TRBV7-9
d_gene: NA
j_gene: TRBJ2-1
abundance: few
CDR3nt: TGTGCCAGCAGCTTAGGAGGGCTGGATGAGCAGTTCTTC
CDR3aa: CASSLGGLDEQFF

v_gene: TRBV7-2
d_gene: NA
j_gene: TRBJ2-5
abundance: NA
CDR3nt: TGTGCCAGCAGCCCTCCGGCGAGGGAGGAGACCCAGTACTTC
CDR3aa: CASSPPAREETQYF

v_gene: TRBV6-5
d_gene: TRBD2
j_gene: TRBJ2-1
abundance: NA
CDR3nt: TGTGCCAGCAGTCTAGCGGGGGGCTACAATGAGCAGTTCTTC
CDR3aa: CASSLAGGYNEQFF

v_gene: TRBV12-3/TRBV12-4
d_gene: NA
j_gene: TRBJ1-1
abundance: NA
CDR3nt: TGTGCCAGCAGTTCCAGGGTCGAAGCTTTCTTT
CDR3aa: CASSSRVEAFF

v_gene: TRBV7-9
d_gene: TRBD1
j_gene: TRBJ2-1
abundance: NA
CDR3nt: TGTGCCAGCAGCTTGGACAGGGGATATGAGCAGTTCTTC
CDR3aa: CASSLDRGYEQFF

v_gene: TRBV4-3
d_gene: TRBD2
j_gene: TRBJ2-3
abundance: few
CDR3nt: TGCGCCAGCAGCCAGCTAGCGGGGGTAGAGGATACGCAGTATTTT
CDR3aa: CASSQLAGVEDTQYF

v_gene: TRBV14
d_gene: TRBD1
j_gene: TRBJ1-1
abundance: NA
CDR3nt: TGTGCCAGCAGCCAAGACCCCTTCCCATCCGGGACAGGGACCACTGAAGCTTTCTTT
CDR3aa: CASSQDPFPSGTGTTEAFF

v_gene: TRBV12-5
d_gene: TRBD1
j_gene: TRBJ2-1
abundance: few
CDR3nt: TGTGCTAGTGGTTTGGTCCGGGACAGGGTTACCCACAATGAGCAGTTCTTC
CDR3aa: CASGLVRDRVTHNEQFF